The clone carrying this T cell receptor (beta chain) has only a few counts. The entry originates in a study of T cell clones after liver transplantation. Study-level information: Until 12-24 months post-transplant, subjects got standard immunosuppression and no induction.

Produced via immunoSEQ multiplex PCR; TCRdb's table is partial and in-frame only. The sample yields 60,000 or so clones, over 70% seen once. This CDR3 has 15 amino acids. V was trimmed by 2 bases and J by 2 bases, leaving 13 bases between them. Germline V gene sequence: CDR1 SGDLS, CDR2 YYNGEE. This TCR derives from a human donor who received a liver transplant. The rearrangement uses TRBV9 and TRBJ2-5; TRBD1 is a possible D gene (6 bases). The material was CD4+ T cells from blood, obtained before liver transplant. CDR3 sequence: CASSVHWGQQETQYF. CDR3 bases: TGTGCCAGCAGCGTTCACTGGGGGCAGCAAGAGACCCAGTACTTC.